These 27 T cell receptor beta chains share one sample of origin, sequenced in a study of cytomegalovirus exposure and HLA in healthy donors. The PCR employed 60 Vbeta primers together with 13 Jbeta primers. Using immunoSEQ multiplex PCR, the repertoire was profiled, and TCRdb retains in-frame clones only, with some absent. The top ten hold around 5% of the sample, which has about 170,000 clones, about 76% seen once. The sequenced sample was PBMCs. Receptors originate from a woman between 18 and 29 years old in good health and CMV-seropositive.

The V gene is TRBV27, the J gene TRBJ1-5; 8 positions match TRBD1. In germline, CDR1 is MNHEY, CDR2 SMNVEV (reference sequence). The CDR3 runs to 14 residues. V shed 4 bases, J shed 6 bases, and the junction held 5 bases outside the gene matches. CDR3 loop: CASSWTGRSQPQHF. CDR3 DNA sequence: TGTGCCAGCAGTTGGACAGGGAGAAGTCAGCCCCAGCATTTT.

The gene calls are TRBV6-4 and TRBJ1-2; the D is unclear. Germline lookup yields CDR1 MRHNA and CDR2 SNTAGT. The CDR3 is 14 amino acids. The V end was cut by 2 bases, the J end by 0 bases, with 7 bases between. CDR3 nucleotide sequence: TGTGCCAGCAGTGACGGAGGGTCTAACTATGGCTACACCTTC. Protein sequence: CASSDGGSNYGYTF.

This clone was observed once. The V and J genes are TRBV5-1 and TRBJ1-4; 9 positions match TRBD1. The CDR3 runs 16 residues. The junction had 11 bases not matched to a gene; V was cut back by 7 bases and J by 4 bases. Germline V gene sequence: CDR1 SGHRS, CDR2 YFSETQ. In DNA form, the CDR3 reads TGCGCCAGCGGCACCGGGACAGGGACCCTTAATGAAAAACTGTTTTTT. Protein product: CASGTGTGTLNEKLFF.

The chain links TRBV6-5 to TRBJ2-2, with a possible D match to TRBD1 (7 bases). Germline V lookup: CDR1 MNHEY, CDR2 SVGAGI. The length of the CDR3 is 14 residues. V lost 7 bases, J lost 7 bases, and 16 bases lay in between. The CDR3 DNA is TGTGCCAGCACCCCCGCGGGACAGAACGGGGAGCTGTTTTTT. Protein sequence: CASTPAGQNGELFF.

The V and J genes are TRBV7-2 and TRBJ2-5, with D tentatively TRBD1 (5 bases). The CDR3 spans 13 residues. V was cut by 3 bases and J by 2 bases, with 7 bases left in between. The germline CDR1 and CDR2 sequences are SGHTA and FQGNSA. The CDR3: CASSLGQQETQYF. DNA of the CDR3: TGTGCCAGCAGCTTGGGGCAGCAAGAGACCCAGTACTTC.

J is TRBJ2-7 and V is TRBV7-9, with 15 bases lining up with TRBD2. Trimming at V came to 4 bases and at J to 5 bases, leaving 6 bases not matched to a gene. This CDR3 is 16 amino acids long. Germline V gene lookup returns CDR1 SEHNR and CDR2 FQNEAQ (reference sequence). The CDR3 loop reads CASSSGLAGGINEQYF. CDR3 in DNA: TGTGCCAGCAGCTCGGGACTAGCGGGGGGAATAAACGAGCAGTACTTC.

This chain connects TRBV4-3 to TRBJ2-7; 9 bases align to TRBD1. V shed 1 base and J 2 bases; nucleotides not matched to a gene: 0. The CDR3 totals 14 residues. Germline assignment: CDR1 LGHNA and CDR2 YSLEER. CDR3 sequence: CASSQGQGAYEQYF. CDR3 DNA: TGCGCCAGCAGCCAAGGACAGGGGGCCTACGAGCAGTACTTC.

This chain connects TRBV21-1 to TRBJ2-4; no DNA check was done on the table's D call, TRBD1. TRBV21-1 is described as a pseudogene. The length of the CDR3 is 12 residues. In DNA form, the CDR3 reads TGTGCCAGGGACAGGGAGGCGTCGGGTCAGTACTTC. Its protein is CARDREASGQYF.

CDR3 region: CASSRTSGGAGELFF. CDR3 DNA: TGCGCCAGCAGCCGGACTAGCGGGGGGGCCGGGGAGCTGTTTTTT. The V and J genes are TRBV4-3 and TRBJ2-2; 15 bases fit TRBD2. This CDR3 has 15 amino acids. The junction had 0 bases not matched to a gene; V was cut back by 4 bases and J by 6 bases. CDR1 and CDR2 (germline): LGHNA, YSLEER.

The chain employs TRBV21-1 and TRBJ1-5; the table names TRBD1, a call not compared with the DNA. TRBV21-1 is flagged as a pseudogene. The CDR3 runs 13 residues. The CDR3 spells CASSNRTVQPQHF. The CDR3 DNA follows: TGTGCCAGCAGCAATCGGACAGTTCAGCCCCAGCATTTT.

The V and J genes are TRBV13 and TRBJ2-3; D is uncertain. The V gene's germline CDR1 is PRHDT and CDR2 FYEKMQ (reference sequence). The ends were cut back, 3 bases at V and 0 bases at J, with 10 bases in the middle. There are 15 residues in the CDR3. The CDR3 loop is CASSLQPRSTDTQYF. DNA of the CDR3: TGTGCCAGCAGCTTGCAACCGAGAAGCACAGATACGCAGTATTTT. The entire variable domain, with the rest obtained from reference TRBV13 and TRBJ2-3, is as follows: AAGVIQSPRHLIKEKRETATLKCYPIPRHDTVYWYQQGPGQDPQFLISFYEKMQSDKGSIPDRFSAQQFSDYHSELNMSSLELGDSALYFCASSLQPRSTDTQYFGPGTRLTVL.

The V gene is TRBV29-1, the J gene TRBJ1-1; unclear D gene. The V gene's germline CDR1 is SQVTM and CDR2 ANQGSEA. V lost 6 bases and J lost 1, with 6 bases in between. The CDR3 runs 11 residues. This CDR3 is CSVTSNTEAFF. In nucleotides, the CDR3 is TGCAGCGTAACTTCGAACACTGAAGCTTTCTTT.

V and J are TRBV7-3 and TRBJ2-3, with D tentatively TRBD2 (6 bases). Trimming removed 5 bases at V and 0 bases at J, with 9 bases between. The CDR3 is 14 residues long. Germline lookup yields CDR1 SGHTA and CDR2 FQGTGA. The CDR3 here is CASSPSGSTDTQYF. Written as DNA, the CDR3 is TGTGCCAGCAGCCCGAGCGGGAGCACAGATACGCAGTATTTT. Complete variable domain (other parts from reference TRBV7-3 and TRBJ2-3): GAGVSQTPSNKVTEKGKYVELRCDPISGHTALYWYRQSLGQGPEFLIYFQGTGAADDSGLPNDRFFAVRPEGSVSTLKIQRTERGDSAVYLCASSPSGSTDTQYFGPGTRLTVL.

The rearrangement links TRBV27 to TRBJ2-5; D call uncertain. V was trimmed by 3 bases and J by 5 bases, leaving 10 bases between them. The CDR3 totals 13 residues. The germline CDR1 and CDR2 sequences are MNHEY and SMNVEV (reference sequence). This CDR3 reads CASSFSGSETQYF. DNA for the CDR3: TGTGCCAGCAGTTTCTCGGGTTCGGAGACCCAGTACTTC.

The chain links TRBV2 to TRBJ1-1, with no clear D. The CDR3 contains 13 residues. The germline gives CDR1 SNHLY, CDR2 FYNNEI. Trimming left V 6 bases short and J 5 bases short, with 13 bases between. The CDR3 is CASSREAGTEAFF. CDR3 DNA sequence: TGTGCCAGCAGCCGGGAGGCGGGGACTGAAGCTTTCTTT. Supplemented by reference TRBV2 and TRBJ1-1, the full variable domain reads EPEVTQTPSHQVTQMGQEVILRCVPISNHLYFYWYRQILGQKVEFLVSFYNNEISEKSEIFDDQFSVERPDGSNFTLKIRSTKLEDSAMYFCASSREAGTEAFFGQGTRLTVV.

The chain uses TRBV5-4 and TRBJ2-5, with 16 nucleotides matching TRBD2. Germline CDR1 SGHNT, CDR2 YYREEE (reference sequence). J gave up 10 bases and V 0 bases, and 9 bases lay outside the gene matches. The CDR3 has 17 amino acids. The CDR3 loop is CASSLGGGTSGGAVQYF. Here the CDR3 DNA reads TGTGCCAGCAGCTTGGGGGGAGGGACTAGCGGGGGGGCTGTCCAGTACTTC. Using reference TRBV5-4 and TRBJ2-5 for the parts outside the CDR3, the full variable domain is ETGVTQSPTHLIKTRGQQVTLRCSSQSGHNTVSWYQQALGQGPQFIFQYYREEENGRGNFPPRFSGLQFPNYSSELNVNALELDDSALYLCASSLGGGTSGGAVQYFGPGTRLLVL.

This clone was detected only once. The V and J genes are TRBV7-2 and TRBJ2-1, with 11 bases lining up with TRBD2. V gave up 5 bases and J gave up 8 bases; unmatched junction bases: 8. The CDR3 sequence is 15 residues long. CDR1 and CDR2 (germline): SGHTA, FQGNSA. CDR3 amino acids: CASSRSGGADDEQFF. DNA of the CDR3: TGTGCCAGCAGCCGTAGCGGGGGGGCAGACGATGAGCAGTTCTTC. Full variable domain (remainder filled in from reference TRBV7-2 and TRBJ2-1): GAGVSQSPSNKVTEKGKDVELRCDPISGHTALYWYRQSLGQGLEFLIYFQGNSAPDKSGLPSDRFSAERTGGSVSTLTIQRTQQEDSAVYLCASSRSGGADDEQFFGPGTRLTVL.

The chain recombines TRBV28 with TRBJ1-2; 7 bases are shared with TRBD1. The CDR3 spans 13 residues. The V gene end was trimmed by 1 base and the J gene end by 4 bases; junction bases not matched to a gene: 0. CDR1 and CDR2 (germline): MDHEN, SYDVKM. The CDR3 protein is CASSLSGGYGYTF. The CDR3 region has the DNA TGTGCCAGCAGTTTATCAGGGGGCTATGGCTACACCTTC.

In its sample, this clone was seen a few times. The V call is TRBV7-6, the J call TRBJ1-3, with unresolved D. Germline assignment: CDR1 SGHVS and CDR2 FNYEAQ. The CDR3 extends over 14 amino acids. V was pared by 2 bases and J by 2 bases, with 7 bases between. CDR3 region: CASSLNPAGNTIYF. DNA of the CDR3: TGTGCCAGCAGCTTAAACCCAGCTGGAAACACCATATATTTT.

The CDR3 sequence: CASSQVRGPSNQPQHF. Written as DNA, the CDR3 is TGCGCCAGCAGTCAAGTCAGGGGCCCTAGCAATCAGCCCCAGCATTTT. The chain employs TRBV23-1 and TRBJ1-5, with D possibly matching TRBD1 (6 bases). TRBV23-1 is sorted into the ORF group, with uncertain function. The CDR3 covers 16 residues. The V gene lost 2 bases and the J gene lost 0 bases, with 11 bases spanning the gap.

This chain links TRBV4-2 with TRBJ1-1; D possibly corresponds to TRBD1 (5 bases). There are 15 residues in the CDR3. Germline CDR1 reads LGHNA; CDR2 reads YNFKEQ. V lost 2 bases and J lost 8, with 18 bases in between. The CDR3 DNA sequence: TGTGCCAGCAGCCAATATGAGACGTGGGGCGTGGAAGCTTTCTTT. Amino acid sequence: CASSQYETWGVEAFF.

V and J are TRBV2 and TRBJ2-3; D remains ambiguous. This CDR3 comprises 11 residues. From germline, CDR1 is SNHLY and CDR2 FYNNEI. With 6 bases removed from V and 8 bases from J, the gap between germline ends came to 9 bases. For the CDR3, the DNA is TGTGCCAGCAGCGCGGAGAGTACGCAGTATTTT. Translated, it gives CASSAESTQYF. The full variable domain, completed using reference TRBV2 and TRBJ2-3, is EPEVTQTPSHQVTQMGQEVILRCVPISNHLYFYWYRQILGQKVEFLVSFYNNEISEKSEIFDDQFSVERPDGSNFTLKIRSTKLEDSAMYFCASSAESTQYFGPGTRLTVL.

The rearrangement joins TRBV7-8 to TRBJ2-7, with 8 bases aligning to TRBD1. Germline CDR1 SGHVS, CDR2 FQNEAQ. V shed 6 bases and J 5 bases; nucleotides not matched to a gene: 3. The CDR3 is 12 amino acids. The CDR3 reads CASRDRGDEQYF. DNA for the CDR3: TGTGCCAGCAGAGACAGGGGCGACGAGCAGTACTTC.

The chain joins TRBV7-9 to TRBJ1-5; TRBD1 agrees at 7 bases. The CDR3 has 15 amino acids. CDR1 and CDR2 (germline): SEHNR, FQNEAQ (reference sequence). The V and J ends lost 1 base and 2 bases, in that order; junction bases with no gene match: 2. The CDR3 spells CASSLEGQGNQPQHF. DNA for the CDR3: TGTGCCAGCAGCTTAGAAGGACAGGGCAATCAGCCCCAGCATTTT.

Comment on this clone: One junction end disagrees with the germline gene, perhaps due to a read error. The V gene is TRBV7-9, the J gene TRBJ1-3, with D uncertain. CDR1 SEHNR and CDR2 FQNEAQ come from the germline V gene (reference sequence). The CDR3 is 13 amino acids. The DNA of the CDR3 is TGTGCCAGCAGCTTTGGAGGTGGAAGCACCATATATTTT. Residues: CASSFGGGSTIYF.

The chain employs TRBV15 and TRBJ1-1, with 7 nucleotides matching TRBD1. With V trimmed by 0 bases and J by 7 bases, 8 bases remained unmatched. In germline, CDR1 is LNHNV, CDR2 YYDKDF (reference sequence). The CDR3 covers 15 residues. For the CDR3, the DNA is TGTGCCACCAGCAGAGACATACAGGGGAACGGTGAAGCTTTCTTT. Its translation: CATSRDIQGNGEAFF.

This clone has only a few counts. The V call is TRBV29-1, the J call TRBJ2-3, with 10 bases matching TRBD2. Trimming took 7 bases from V and 9 from J; bases not matched to a gene: 10. Germline V gives CDR1 SQVTM, CDR2 ANQGSEA. CDR3 length: 13 amino acids. In DNA, the CDR3 is TGCAGCGCCGTCGGTCTAGCGGGGGCGACGCAGTATTTT. Its translation is CSAVGLAGATQYF.